The 14 T cell receptor beta chains below come from one sample, sequenced in a study of Ad26.COV2.S vaccination and SARS-CoV-2 variants. Method: immunoSEQ multiplex PCR; TCRdb's copy keeps in-frame clones and lacks some. The sample includes some 340,000 clones, around 84% of them seen just once. Noted treatment: some 20 received Ad26.COV2.S at low or high dose, single or two shots; roughly 5 received placebo; per-sample allocation not given. Following the first vaccine or placebo injection, samples were taken on day 63. Material: peripheral blood, obtained in a trial of Ad26.COV2.S vaccine versus placebo. The receptors stem from a person between 18 and 65 years old who received the Ad26.COV2.S COVID-19 vaccine or a placebo.

As DNA, the CDR3 is TGCGCCAGCAGCTTCCGACAGGGTGGGACTATTTCACCCCTCCACTTT. Encoded protein: CASSFRQGGTISPLHF. The chain links TRBV5-1 to TRBJ1-6; TRBD1 aligns across 7 bases. The CDR3 covers 16 residues. The germline gives CDR1 SGHRS, CDR2 YFSETQ. V lost 2 bases and J lost 9; bases outside the gene matches: 11.

Concerning this clone: A much larger clone differs by one base, so this may be a read error. Other DNA sequences in this specimen translate into the identical CDR3. Written as DNA, the CDR3 is TGTGCCAGCAGTCTAAAAGGGGCAGGGGGGAGGAATGAGCAGTTCTTC. Translation gives CASSLKGAGGRNEQFF. The chain joins TRBV7-8 to TRBJ2-1, with TRBD1 as a possible D gene (7 bases). Trimming removed 6 bases at V and 7 bases at J, with 22 bases between. Germline values: CDR1 SGHVS, CDR2 FQNEAQ. CDR3 length: 16 amino acids. Full variable domain (remainder filled in from reference TRBV7-8 and TRBJ2-1): GAGVSQSPRYKVAKRGQDVALRCDPISGHVSLFWYQQALGQGPEFLTYFQNEAQLDKSGLPSDRFFAERPEGSVSTLKIQRTQQEDSAVYLCASSLKGAGGRNEQFFGPGTRLTVL.

This chain connects TRBV9 to TRBJ1-6; no clear D gene. Trimming pared 0 bases from V and 6 bases from J, leaving 7 bases between. CDR3 length: 14 residues. CDR1 and CDR2 from the germline V gene are SGDLS and YYNGEE. The CDR3 sequence: CASSVGQLNSPLHF. The CDR3 coding sequence is TGTGCCAGCAGCGTAGGGCAACTTAATTCACCCCTCCACTTT.

The chain links TRBV20-1 to TRBJ2-5, with D tentatively TRBD1 (6 bases). This CDR3 region has 13 residues. Germline V gene lookup returns CDR1 DFQATT and CDR2 SNEGSKA (reference sequence). V shed 3 bases and J shed 7 bases, with 15 bases lying between them. The CDR3 loop reads CSASLGAVGTQYF. DNA for the CDR3: TGCAGTGCTAGTCTGGGGGCGGTGGGGACCCAGTACTTC.

This chain links TRBV3-1 (or the pseudogene TRBV3-2) with TRBJ1-2; 7 positions match TRBD1. V was pared by 4 bases and J by 7 bases, with 6 bases of the junction left unmatched. CDR1 and CDR2 (germline): LGHDT, YNNKEL (reference sequence). CDR3 size: 13 residues. The CDR3 here is CASSLDRVGGYTF. In DNA, the CDR3 is TGTGCCAGCAGCCTAGACAGGGTGGGTGGCTACACCTTC.

This clone occurred once. The chain carries TRBV6-5 and TRBJ2-7; 7 positions agree with TRBD1. The CDR3 spans 15 residues. Germline CDR1 MNHEY, CDR2 SVGAGI. Unmatched junction bases numbered 8, after V lost 5 bases and J lost 1 base. CDR3 DNA: TGTGCCAGCAGTCGAGGGGGCCTCCGATCCTACGAGCAGTACTTC. Translating gives CASSRGGLRSYEQYF.

Of note for this clone: The same CDR3 is also encoded by other DNA sequences in this sample. The chain combines TRBV2 with TRBJ1-6; TRBD1 is a possible D gene (5 bases). Germline V gene data show CDR1 as SNHLY and CDR2 as FYNNEI. V was clipped by 7 bases and J by 0 bases, with 10 bases between them. The CDR3 is 15 residues long. CDR3 region: CASTDRSSYNSPLHF. The CDR3 nucleotides read TGTGCCAGCACCGACAGAAGCTCCTATAATTCACCCCTCCACTTT.

J is TRBJ2-6 and V is TRBV9; no definite D call. Trimming cost V 4 bases and J 1 base, with 9 bases left between them. Per the germline V gene, CDR1 is SGDLS and CDR2 is YYNGEE. The CDR3 loop spans 15 amino acids. CDR3 region: CASSSLASGANVLTF. The CDR3 coding sequence is TGTGCCAGCAGCTCCTTGGCGTCTGGGGCCAACGTCCTGACTTTC.

The chain recombines TRBV7-3 with TRBJ1-1; 7 nucleotides match TRBD1. CDR1 and CDR2 (germline): SGHTA, FQGTGA. Trimming removed 6 bases from V and 3 bases from J; junction bases left unmatched: 4. The CDR3 has 13 residues. Here the CDR3 reads CASSPQGYTEAFF. For the CDR3, the DNA is TGTGCCAGCAGTCCACAGGGGTACACTGAAGCTTTCTTT.

This chain joins TRBV6-5 and TRBJ1-3, with D unresolved. Trimming removed 0 bases from V and 2 bases from J, with 11 bases in between. Germline V gives CDR1 MNHEY, CDR2 SVGAGI. This CDR3 contains 16 residues. The CDR3 reads CASSYSNGGAGNTIYF. The CDR3 DNA sequence: TGTGCCAGCAGTTACTCGAATGGTGGGGCTGGAAACACCATATATTTT.

About this clone itself: Relative to the germline gene, one junction end is altered; a read error may explain this. The CDR3 coding sequence is TGCGCCAGCAGCTTGCGGTCTCAGGGGTCGGGCGGCTGCACCTTC. This codes for CASSLRSQGSGGCTF. The V and J genes are TRBV5-1 and TRBJ1-2; a weak D match, TRBD1 (6 bases). CDR1 is SGHRS and CDR2 is YFSETQ in the germline V gene. This CDR3 contains 15 residues. Full variable domain (rest looked up from reference TRBV5-1 and TRBJ1-2): KAGVTQTPRYLIKTRGQQVTLSCSPISGHRSVSWYQQTPGQGLQFLFEYFSETQRNKGNFPGRFSGRQFSNSRSEMNVSTLELGDSALYLCASSLRSQGSGGCTFGSGTRLTVV.

This chain connects TRBV6-5 to TRBJ1-1; D gene uncertain. Trimming took 5 bases from V and 2 from J, leaving 12 bases between them. CDR3 length: 14 residues. From germline, CDR1 is MNHEY and CDR2 SVGAGI. The CDR3 DNA sequence: TGTGCCAGCAGTCCAAGACCGACTAACACTGAAGCTTTCTTT. This encodes CASSPRPTNTEAFF.

V usage is TRBV7-9 and J usage is TRBJ2-3; D perhaps matches TRBD1 (5 bases). Looked up from germline, CDR1 is SEHNR and CDR2 is FQNEAQ (reference sequence). V was clipped by 1 base and J by 4 bases, with 6 bases between them. This CDR3 spans 13 amino acids. The CDR3 loop is CASSLGQPDTQYF. The DNA for the CDR3 is TGTGCCAGCAGCTTAGGACAGCCAGATACGCAGTATTTT. The whole variable domain, remainder taken from reference TRBV7-9 and TRBJ2-3, is DTGVSQNPRHKITKRGQNVTFRCDPISEHNRLYWYRQTLGQGPEFLTYFQNEAQLEKSRLLSDRFSAERPKGSFSTLEIQRTEQGDSAMYLCASSLGQPDTQYFGPGTRLTVL.

This sequence joins TRBV9 and TRBJ2-5; D is perhaps TRBD2 (5 bases). The CDR3 length is 16 residues. Germline CDR1 reads SGDLS; CDR2 reads YYNGEE. V was pared by 1 base and J by 1 base, with 14 bases between. Here the CDR3 reads CASSVRASTIQETQYF. DNA of the CDR3: TGTGCCAGCAGCGTAAGGGCTAGCACCATCCAAGAGACCCAGTACTTC.